Listed here is a single TCR beta chain. Its antigen is not known. A 3' RACE protocol on RNA, with unique molecular identifiers, produced the TCR library. MiXCR, applied by TCRdb to the 3' RACE reads, yields one record per CDR3 protein. The data show about 89,000 distinct CDR3 sequences, 6.9% seen once. This sample was included in a study of HIV-infected children after antiretroviral therapy interruption. Study information: Median age was about 10 years (interruption) and roughly 8 years (continuous). Most participating children were previously exposed to EBV and CMV.

Study findings and constraints: Naive CD4+ Gini coefficient rose by interruption end, suggesting clonal expansion.

V lost 7 bases, J lost 7 bases, and 9 bases stayed unmatched. The CDR3 has 13 residues. From germline, CDR1 is GTSNPN and CDR2 SVGIG (reference sequence). The treatment: PENTA 11 planned treatment interruption arm or continuous ART arm. Cryopreserved PBMC samples required at least 5 million viable cells. V is TRBV30 and J is TRBJ1-4, with 7 bases that match TRBD1. The TCR comes from a pool of human donors with HIV. Sequenced here: CD45RA+ CD4+ T cells from PBMCs, pooled from several time points, sampled from a donor given antiretroviral therapy, either interrupted or continuous. The subset: naive CD4+ CD45RA+ CD45RO- T cells. DNA of the CDR3: TGTGCCTCCCGACCGCGGGACAGTGAAAAACTGTTTTTT. This gives the protein CASRPRDSEKLFF. The full variable domain, its missing parts supplied by reference TRBV30 and TRBJ1-4, is SQTIHQWPATLVQPVGSPLSLECTVEGTSNPNLYWYRQAAGRGLQLLFYSVGIGQISSEVPQNLSASRPQDRQFILSSKKLLLSDSGFYLCASRPRDSEKLFFGSGTQLSVL.